This T cell receptor (beta chain) derives from a study of cytomegalovirus exposure and HLA in healthy donors. Notes on the study in general: Most TCR sequences were rare, but some public TCRs occurred in many donors. The authors listed 164 TCR beta chains as cytomegalovirus-associated.

Trimming at V came to 4 bases and at J to 7 bases, leaving 12 bases not matched to a gene. The CDR3 spans 16 residues. CDR1 is SGDLS and CDR2 is YYNGEE in the germline V gene. A roughly 120-subject validation cohort, separate from the approximately 720-subject first cohort, supplied the donors. This table comes from immunoSEQ multiplex PCR, and its TCRdb copy is limited to in-frame clones, with some not included. This table holds around 110,000 clones, about 87% found once. As to this clone: Its matching antigen is unknown.

The sequenced sample was PBMCs. The chain has TRBV9 and TRBJ2-7; 12 bases are shared with TRBD2. The clonotype was recovered from a woman between 18 and 29 years old in good health and CMV-seropositive. The CDR3 reads CASSPSWTSGDLEQYF. The CDR3 DNA is TGTGCCAGCAGCCCCTCCTGGACTAGCGGGGACCTGGAGCAGTACTTC.